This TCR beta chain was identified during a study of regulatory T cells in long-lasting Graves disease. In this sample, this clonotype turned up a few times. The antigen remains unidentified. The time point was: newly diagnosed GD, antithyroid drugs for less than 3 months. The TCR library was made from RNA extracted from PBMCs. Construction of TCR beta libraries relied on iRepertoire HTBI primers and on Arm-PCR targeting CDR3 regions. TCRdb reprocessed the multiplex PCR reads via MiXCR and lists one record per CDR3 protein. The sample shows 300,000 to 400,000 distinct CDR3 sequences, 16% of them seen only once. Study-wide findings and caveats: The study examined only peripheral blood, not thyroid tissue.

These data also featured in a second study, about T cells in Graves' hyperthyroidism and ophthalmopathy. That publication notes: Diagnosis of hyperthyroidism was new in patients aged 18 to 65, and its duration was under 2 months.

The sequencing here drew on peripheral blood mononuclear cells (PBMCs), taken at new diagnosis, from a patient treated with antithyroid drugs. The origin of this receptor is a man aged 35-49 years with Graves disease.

The DNA for the CDR3 is TGTGCCAGTAGTGCCCCCATGAGCAATCAGCCCCAGCATTTT. It codes for CASSAPMSNQPQHF. The chain uses TRBV19 and TRBJ1-5; D call uncertain. This CDR3 is built from 14 residues. The germline V gene has CDR1 LNHDA and CDR2 SQIVND (reference sequence). V dropped 5 bases and J dropped 1 base, with 9 bases sitting between them.